One sample yielded the 2 T cell receptor beta chains listed below, sequenced in a study of T cell responses to AZD1222 COVID-19 vaccine. The repertoire was sequenced with immunoSEQ multiplex PCR; TCRdb's copy has only in-frame clones and lacks some. The top ten clones hold roughly 0.5% of a sample with over 150,000 clones, roughly 88% of them seen once. The specimen comprised peripheral blood, sampled on day 0 of AZD1222 vaccination. The source is an adult in good health.

This rearrangement joins TRBV6-5 to TRBJ2-5, with D possibly matching TRBD2 (6 bases). Germline loops: CDR1 MNHEY, CDR2 SVGAGI. The CDR3 covers 14 residues. V was clipped by 7 bases and J by 5 bases, with 17 bases between them. CDR3 DNA: TGTGCCAGCACCCCCGTGACTAGGACGGAGACCCAGTACTTC. This sequence encodes CASTPVTRTETQYF.

The chain recombines TRBV10-3 with TRBJ2-7; TRBD1 agrees at 11 bases. The J segment lost 2 bases and the V segment lost 0 bases, leaving 24 bases of the junction unmatched. CDR3 length: 23 residues. Per the germline V gene, CDR1 is ENHRY and CDR2 is SYGVKD. For the CDR3, the DNA is TGTGCCATCAGTGAGTCGATGGCCTTATACCGGGACAGGGGGGAAAGGGGGACCTACGAGCAGTACTTC. Protein product: CAISESMALYRDRGERGTYEQYF.